This entry features one TCR beta chain sequence. The record originates from a study of technical replicates of blood from a few donors. This table comes from immunoSEQ multiplex PCR, and its TCRdb copy is limited to in-frame clones, with some not included. The sample records 100,000 or so clones, around 96% being singletons. The CDR3 is 15 residues long. V was pared by 5 bases and J by 8 bases, with 18 bases between. Germline CDR1 MNHNY, CDR2 SVGAGI (reference sequence). The specimen sequenced was T cells isolated from PBMCs. V gene TRBV6-6 combines with J gene TRBJ2-2; maybe TRBD2 (7 bases). The receptor's source is a human donor in good health. The CDR3 DNA follows: TGTGCCAGCAGTACTCTGACGGGGGGCATTGGGGAGCTGTTTTTT. It specifies CASSTLTGGIGELFF.